A selection of T cell receptor beta chains follows, all from one sample in a study of vaccination and CD4 T cells after COVID-19. TCRdb independently ran MiXCR on the PCR reads; one entry per CDR3 protein. This sample carries about 20,000 distinct CDR3 sequences, approximately 60% of them seen once, and the ten largest clones take roughly 1.1%. Sequencing used CD4+ T cells from blood, obtained after SARS-CoV-2 vaccination. Source of these receptors: a human donor who had recovered from COVID-19. The CDR3 runs from the conserved cysteine through the conserved F or W. D genes are given only for firm matches. Expanded clones get a size class; other rows say once, few or many, or leave the size out.

clone_size j_call v_call d_call cdr3_aa cdr3_nt
. TRBJ2-1 TRBV20-1 TRBD2 CSARSAGGTDEQFF TGCAGTGCTAGATCCGCGGGAGGTACGGATGAGCAGTTCTTC
few TRBJ1-5 TRBV20-1 . CSVGQRDTNQPQHF TGCAGTGTCGGACAGAGAGATACCAATCAGCCCCAGCATTTT
. TRBJ2-5 TRBV20-1 TRBD2 CSASIAASGRGETQYF TGCAGTGCTAGTATCGCGGCTAGCGGGAGGGGGGAGACCCAGTACTTC
. TRBJ2-1 TRBV28 . CASIQGREDNEQFF TGTGCCAGCATACAGGGTAGAGAAGACAATGAGCAGTTCTTC
. TRBJ2-1 TRBV7-8 . CASSTGAQTLVYNEQFF TGTGCCAGCAGCACGGGAGCCCAGACATTAGTCTACAATGAGCAGTTCTTC
. TRBJ1-1 TRBV7-8 . CASSLVLGGNMNTEAFF TGTGCCAGCAGCTTAGTCCTCGGGGGAAATATGAACACTGAAGCTTTCTTT
. TRBJ1-6 TRBV20-1 . CSASQGGQGGSPLHF TGCAGTGCTTCACAGGGAGGTCAAGGAGGTTCACCCCTCCACTTT
. TRBJ2-5 TRBV6-5 TRBD1 CASSSDRGLETQYF TGTGCCAGCAGTTCCGACAGGGGGCTGGAGACCCAGTACTTC
. TRBJ1-2 TRBV11-2 . CASSYPGGRAGGYTF TGTGCCAGCAGCTACCCGGGAGGACGAGCGGGAGGCTACACCTTC
. TRBJ2-1 TRBV20-1 . CSARDIGGNEQFF TGCAGTGCTAGAGATATCGGGGGTAATGAGCAGTTCTTC
few TRBJ1-3 TRBV6-5 . CASSYRPGKETIYF TGTGCCAGCAGTTATCGGCCAGGGAAGGAGACCATATATTTT
once TRBJ2-7 TRBV6-2/TRBV6-3 TRBD2 CASTRTSAYEQYF TGTGCCAGCACACGGACTAGCGCCTACGAGCAGTACTTC
. TRBJ2-7 TRBV27 TRBD2 CASSFSLAGPYEQYF TGTGCCAGCAGTTTTAGTCTAGCGGGACCCTACGAGCAGTACTTC
. TRBJ2-7 TRBV5-1 . CASSSSGTALSYEQYF TGCGCCAGCAGCTCATCCGGGACCGCCTTATCCTACGAGCAGTACTTC
few TRBJ2-5 TRBV11-2 . CASSTQETQYF TGTGCCAGCAGCACGCAAGAGACCCAGTACTTC
. TRBJ2-1 TRBV19 . CASSIQGSYNEQFF TGTGCCAGTAGTATACAGGGCTCCTACAATGAGCAGTTCTTC
. TRBJ2-5 TRBV11-1 TRBD2 CASSLGVGGRASETQYF TGTGCCAGCAGCTTAGGTGTGGGCGGGAGGGCCTCCGAGACCCAGTACTTC
. TRBJ1-1 TRBV20-1 . CSASPGTEAFF TGCAGTGCTAGCCCGGGGACTGAAGCTTTCTTT
. TRBJ2-4 TRBV11-2 TRBD1 CASSSAGQGLAKNIQYF TGTGCCAGCAGCTCCGCGGGACAGGGATTAGCCAAAAACATTCAGTACTTC
. TRBJ1-2 TRBV7-2 TRBD1 CASSSPGQTIYGYTF TGTGCCAGCAGCTCTCCGGGACAGACTATCTATGGCTACACCTTC
once TRBJ2-1 TRBV7-8 . CASSFQFWDNEQFF TGTGCCAGCAGCTTTCAGTTTTGGGACAATGAGCAGTTCTTC
. TRBJ2-3 TRBV7-2 . CASSLAEAADTQYF TGTGCCAGCAGCTTAGCGGAAGCCGCAGATACGCAGTATTTT
. TRBJ2-1 TRBV20-1 . CSANPRTDEQFF TGCAGTGCTAACCCTCGTACCGATGAGCAGTTCTTC
once TRBJ2-3 TRBV7-7 TRBD2 CASSKGLAEDTQYF TGTGCCAGCAGCAAGGGACTAGCGGAAGATACGCAGTATTTT
. TRBJ1-3 TRBV2 . CASSDGYSGNTIYF TGTGCCAGCAGTGATGGGTACTCTGGAAACACCATATATTTT
. TRBJ2-1 TRBV11-3 . CASSLRGYNEQFF TGTGCCAGCAGCTTAAGGGGTTACAATGAGCAGTTCTTC
. TRBJ2-6 TRBV12-3/TRBV12-4 . CASSLDVSSGANVLTF TGTGCCAGCAGTTTAGATGTGAGCTCTGGGGCCAACGTCCTGACTTTC
. TRBJ2-5 TRBV28 TRBD1 CASTSTYRGPETQYF TGTGCCAGCACCTCTACTTACAGGGGGCCAGAGACCCAGTACTTC
. TRBJ2-7 TRBV7-9 . CASSGPGEFYEQYF TGTGCCAGCAGCGGGCCCGGGGAGTTCTACGAGCAGTACTTC
. TRBJ2-3 TRBV5-1 . CASSYAPSGTDTQYF TGCGCCAGCAGCTACGCCCCCTCAGGGACAGATACGCAGTATTTT
. TRBJ2-3 TRBV10-3 TRBD2 CAISQSPGTSGSSTDTQYF TGTGCCATCAGCCAGAGTCCCGGGACTAGCGGGAGCAGCACAGATACGCAGTATTTT
few TRBJ2-7 TRBV20-1 TRBD2 CSASLAGVGRVEQYF TGCAGTGCTAGTTTGGCGGGAGTAGGAAGGGTCGAGCAGTACTTC
few TRBJ2-7 TRBV20-1 . CSARALGGPTYEQYF TGCAGTGCTAGGGCCCTGGGCGGACCGACCTACGAGCAGTACTTC
. TRBJ2-3 TRBV2 TRBD1 CASRGQGGTDTQYF TGTGCCAGCAGGGGACAGGGGGGCACAGATACGCAGTATTTT
few TRBJ2-7 TRBV20-1 . CSAADLYEQYF TGCAGTGCTGCCGACTTATACGAGCAGTACTTC
few TRBJ2-5 TRBV7-2 . CASSLAREETQYF TGTGCCAGCAGCTTAGCCAGAGAAGAGACCCAGTACTTC
few TRBJ2-3 TRBV7-9 . CASGYTDTQYF TGTGCCAGTGGGTACACAGATACGCAGTATTTT
few TRBJ1-6 TRBV6-5 TRBD1 CASSFDPGQINSPLHF TGTGCCAGCAGTTTTGACCCGGGACAGATAAATTCACCCCTCCACTTT
. TRBJ2-3 TRBV11-2 TRBD2 CASSLGGGVPSQYF TGTGCCAGCAGCTTAGGCGGGGGGGTCCCATCGCAGTATTTT
. TRBJ2-3 TRBV20-1 TRBD2 CSSTTSGTSRTDTQYF TGCAGTTCTACGACTAGCGGAACCTCTCGCACAGATACGCAGTATTTT
few TRBJ1-5 TRBV2 . CASTLGLSNQPQHF TGTGCCAGCACCCTGGGACTTAGCAATCAGCCCCAGCATTTT
few TRBJ1-5 TRBV15 TRBD1 CATSTRAGGANQPQHF TGTGCCACCAGCACTAGGGCAGGGGGGGCAAACCAGCCCCAGCATTTT
. TRBJ1-5 TRBV20-1 . CSVSLGGIADQPQHF TGCAGTGTCTCCCTGGGGGGGATAGCAGATCAGCCCCAGCATTTT
few TRBJ1-5 TRBV7-8 TRBD1 CASSWDRESQPQHF TGTGCCAGCAGCTGGGACAGGGAGAGTCAGCCCCAGCATTTT
. TRBJ1-5 TRBV6-1 TRBD1 CASRGQYSNQPQHF TGTGCCAGCAGGGGACAGTATAGCAATCAGCCCCAGCATTTT
. TRBJ2-7 TRBV20-1 TRBD2 CSAKESGGAYEQYF TGCAGTGCTAAAGAGAGCGGGGGGGCCTACGAGCAGTACTTC
few TRBJ1-6 TRBV6-1 TRBD1 CASRGTGADSPLHF TGTGCCAGCAGAGGGACAGGGGCTGATTCACCCCTCCACTTT
. TRBJ2-3 TRBV5-4 . CASSAWSTSTDTQYF TGTGCCAGCAGCGCATGGTCGACTAGCACAGATACGCAGTATTTT
. TRBJ2-7 TRBV10-3 TRBD2 CAISTSGYSYEQYF TGTGCCATCTCGACTAGCGGTTACTCCTACGAGCAGTACTTC
. TRBJ1-2 TRBV27 TRBD1 CASSTRQGDGYTF TGTGCCAGCAGTACCCGACAGGGCGATGGCTACACCTTC
few TRBJ2-2 TRBV7-3 TRBD2 CASSLYAGGRSSTGELFF TGTGCCAGCAGCTTATATGCGGGCGGGAGAAGCTCCACCGGGGAGCTGTTTTTT
once TRBJ2-2 TRBV7-3 . CASSLKSPGDTGELFF TGTGCCAGCAGCTTAAAAAGCCCAGGTGACACCGGGGAGCTGTTTTTT